This TCR beta chain was identified during a study of neurological immune-mediated disorders. Germline assignment: CDR1 DFQATT and CDR2 SNEGSKA (reference sequence). V was clipped by 0 bases and J by 5 bases, with 10 bases between them. This CDR3 comprises 13 residues. Synthesis of cDNA was performed by 5'RACE using 10-nucleotide random UMIs. Over 170 million TCR-beta sequences, together covering 15-18 subjects, were produced by every individual sequencing run that was carried out. In TCRdb, the 5' RACE reads were re-called with MiXCR into one record per CDR3 protein. The table has around 33,000 distinct CDR3 sequences, less than 25% seen once; the top ten hold roughly 27%. This clonotype was picked up many times. The sorted libraries involved the use of 850,000 to 1,000,000 CD4+ or CD8+ T cells.

The sequencing input was CD4+ T cells from blood. This chain links TRBV20-1 with TRBJ2-5; D uncertain. This clonotype was obtained from a man aged 45-65 years with HTLV-1-associated myelopathy (HAM/TSP). The CDR3 reads CSARDPQGETQYF. In nucleotides, the CDR3 is TGCAGTGCTAGAGATCCCCAAGGGGAGACCCAGTACTTC.